The following is a T cell receptor (beta chain) sequence with its context. The target antigen is unknown. Single viable CD3+CD4+CD8-CD45RO+ cells were sorted as the memory CD4+ T cells. The entry originates in a study of memory CD4+ T cells and cytomegalovirus serostatus. Some clones are missing from TCRdb's copy, which holds only in-frame ones; the method was immunoSEQ multiplex PCR. The table includes over 40,000 clones, 82% detected once. Study results and limitations: A US-trained random forest predicted CMV serostatus with median AUC around 0.92.

The sequence was collected from an adult in good health and CMV-seronegative. Sequenced sample: memory CD4+ T cells from blood.

The CDR3 nucleotides are TGTGCCAGCAGCCCAGCGGGCGGAACCTACGAGCAGTACTTC. Translating gives CASSPAGGTYEQYF. V and J are TRBV5-5 and TRBJ2-7, with D perhaps TRBD2 (6 bases). V was shortened by 4 bases and J by 2 bases, with 13 bases between the two germline ends. CDR3 length: 14 amino acids. Germline V CDR1 and CDR2: SGHKS, YYEKEE (reference sequence).